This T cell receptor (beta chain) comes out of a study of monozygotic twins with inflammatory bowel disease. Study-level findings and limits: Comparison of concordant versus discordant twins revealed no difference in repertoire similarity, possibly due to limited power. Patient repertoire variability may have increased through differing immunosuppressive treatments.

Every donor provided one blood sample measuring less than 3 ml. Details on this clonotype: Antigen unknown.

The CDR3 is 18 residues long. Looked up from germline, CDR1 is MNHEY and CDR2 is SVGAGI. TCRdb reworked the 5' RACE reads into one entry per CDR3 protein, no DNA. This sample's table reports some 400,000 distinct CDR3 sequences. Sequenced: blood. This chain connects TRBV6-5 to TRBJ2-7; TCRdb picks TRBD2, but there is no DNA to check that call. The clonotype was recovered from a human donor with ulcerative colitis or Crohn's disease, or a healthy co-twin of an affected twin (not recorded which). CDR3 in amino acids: CASSYIAGRRRTPYEQYF.